The text below deals with one T cell receptor (beta chain). The source of the sample is a study of monozygotic twins with inflammatory bowel disease. Germline V gives CDR1 SGHAT, CDR2 FQDESV (reference sequence). The CDR3 contains 14 residues. TCRalpha along with TCRbeta cDNA was subjected to two nested PCRs lasting approximately 17 and 9 cycles. TCRdb processed the 5' RACE reads again and assigns one entry to each CDR3 protein, with no DNA. Here the sample table reports around 370,000 distinct CDR3 sequences. Sequencing was carried out using blood. The chain links TRBV11-1 to TRBJ2-2. The source is a human donor with ulcerative colitis or Crohn's disease, or a healthy co-twin of an affected twin (not recorded which). The CDR3: CASSLGWVTGELFF.